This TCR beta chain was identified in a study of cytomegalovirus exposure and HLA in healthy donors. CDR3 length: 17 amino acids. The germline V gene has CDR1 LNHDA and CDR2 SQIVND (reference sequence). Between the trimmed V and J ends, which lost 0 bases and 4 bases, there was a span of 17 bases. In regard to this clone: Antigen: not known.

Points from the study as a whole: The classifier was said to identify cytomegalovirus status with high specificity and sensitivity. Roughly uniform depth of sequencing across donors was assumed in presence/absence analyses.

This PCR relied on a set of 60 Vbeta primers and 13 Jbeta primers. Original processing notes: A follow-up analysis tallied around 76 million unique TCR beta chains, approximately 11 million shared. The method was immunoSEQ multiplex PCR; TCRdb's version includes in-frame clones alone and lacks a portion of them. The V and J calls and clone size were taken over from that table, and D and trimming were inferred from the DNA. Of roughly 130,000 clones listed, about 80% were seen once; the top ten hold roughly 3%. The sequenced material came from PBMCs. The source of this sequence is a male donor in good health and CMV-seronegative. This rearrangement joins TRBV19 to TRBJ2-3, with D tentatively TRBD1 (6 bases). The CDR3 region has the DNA TGTGCCAGTAGTATAGATTTTACAGGGTTAGGCCCAGATACGCAGTATTTT. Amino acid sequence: CASSIDFTGLGPDTQYF.